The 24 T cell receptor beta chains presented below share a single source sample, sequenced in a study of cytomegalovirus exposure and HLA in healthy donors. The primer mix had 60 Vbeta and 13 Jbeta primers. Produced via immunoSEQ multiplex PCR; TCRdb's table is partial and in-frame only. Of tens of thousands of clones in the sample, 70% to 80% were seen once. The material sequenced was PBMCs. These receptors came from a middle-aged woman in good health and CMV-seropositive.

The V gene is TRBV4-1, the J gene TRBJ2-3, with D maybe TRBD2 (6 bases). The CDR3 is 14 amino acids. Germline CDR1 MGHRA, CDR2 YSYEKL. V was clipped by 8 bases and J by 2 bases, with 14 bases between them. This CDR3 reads CASRAERATDTQYF. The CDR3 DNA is TGCGCCAGCCGGGCGGAGCGGGCCACAGATACGCAGTATTTT.

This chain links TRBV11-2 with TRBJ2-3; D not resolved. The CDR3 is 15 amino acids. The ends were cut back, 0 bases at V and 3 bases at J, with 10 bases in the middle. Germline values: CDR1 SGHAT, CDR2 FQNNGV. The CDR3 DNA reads TGTGCCAGCAGCTTAGATCTAGTCTTTACAGATACGCAGTATTTT. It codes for CASSLDLVFTDTQYF.

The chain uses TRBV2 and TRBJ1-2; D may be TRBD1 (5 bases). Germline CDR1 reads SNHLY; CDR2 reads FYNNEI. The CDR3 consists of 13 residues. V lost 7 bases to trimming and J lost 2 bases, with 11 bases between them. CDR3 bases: TGTGCCAGCAACAACAGGCAAAACTATGGCTACACCTTC. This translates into CASNNRQNYGYTF.

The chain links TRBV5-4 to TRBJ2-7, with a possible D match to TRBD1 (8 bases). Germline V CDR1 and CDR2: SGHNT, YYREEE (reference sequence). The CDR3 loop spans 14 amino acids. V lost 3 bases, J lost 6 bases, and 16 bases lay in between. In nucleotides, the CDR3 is TGTGCCAGCAGCTGGACAGGGAGGGACGGCGAGCAGTACTTC. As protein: CASSWTGRDGEQYF.

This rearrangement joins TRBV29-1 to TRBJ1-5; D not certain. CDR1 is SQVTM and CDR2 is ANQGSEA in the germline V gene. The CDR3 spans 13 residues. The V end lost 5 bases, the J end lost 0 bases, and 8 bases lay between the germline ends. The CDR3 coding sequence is TGCAGCGTTAACATTGATAGCAATCAGCCCCAGCATTTT. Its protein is CSVNIDSNQPQHF.

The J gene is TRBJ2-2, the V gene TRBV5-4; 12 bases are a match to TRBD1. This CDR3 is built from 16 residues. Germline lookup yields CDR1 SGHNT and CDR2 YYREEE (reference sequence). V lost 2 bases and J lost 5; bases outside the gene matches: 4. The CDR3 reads CASSFGDRGRTGELFF. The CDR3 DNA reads TGTGCCAGCAGCTTTGGGGACAGGGGGCGAACCGGGGAGCTGTTTTTT.

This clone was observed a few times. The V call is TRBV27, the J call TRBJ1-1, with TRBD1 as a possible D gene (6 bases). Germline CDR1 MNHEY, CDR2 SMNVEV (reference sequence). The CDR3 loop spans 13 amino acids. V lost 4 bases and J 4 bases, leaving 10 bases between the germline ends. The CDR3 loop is CASSWGGGTEAFF. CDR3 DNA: TGTGCCAGCAGTTGGGGAGGGGGCACTGAAGCTTTCTTT.

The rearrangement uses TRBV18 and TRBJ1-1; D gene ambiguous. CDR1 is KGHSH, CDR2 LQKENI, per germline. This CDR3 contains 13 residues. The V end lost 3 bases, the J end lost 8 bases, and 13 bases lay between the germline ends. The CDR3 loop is CASSPRERQEAFF. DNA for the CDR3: TGTGCCAGCTCACCGCGAGAGCGGCAAGAAGCTTTCTTT.

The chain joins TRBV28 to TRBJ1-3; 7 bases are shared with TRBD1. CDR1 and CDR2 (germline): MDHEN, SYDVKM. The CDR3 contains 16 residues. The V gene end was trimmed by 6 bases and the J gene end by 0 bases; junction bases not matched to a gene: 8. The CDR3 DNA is TGTGCCAGCAGAGAGGGGGCCCTCTTCTCTGGAAACACCATATATTTT. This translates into CASREGALFSGNTIYF.

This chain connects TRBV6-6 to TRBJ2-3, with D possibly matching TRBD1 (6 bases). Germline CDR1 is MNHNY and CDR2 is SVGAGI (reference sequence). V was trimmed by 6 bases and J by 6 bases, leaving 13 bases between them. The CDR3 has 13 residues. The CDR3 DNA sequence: TGTGCCAGCAGCCTAACTAGGGGGGATACGCAGTATTTT. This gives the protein CASSLTRGDTQYF.

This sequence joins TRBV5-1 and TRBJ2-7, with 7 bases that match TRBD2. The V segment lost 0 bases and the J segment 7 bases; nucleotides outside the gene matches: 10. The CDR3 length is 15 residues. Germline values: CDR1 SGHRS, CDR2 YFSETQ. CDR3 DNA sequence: TGCGCCAGCAGCTTGGGCTGGGGCTCGCGGGAGGAGCAGTACTTC. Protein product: CASSLGWGSREEQYF.

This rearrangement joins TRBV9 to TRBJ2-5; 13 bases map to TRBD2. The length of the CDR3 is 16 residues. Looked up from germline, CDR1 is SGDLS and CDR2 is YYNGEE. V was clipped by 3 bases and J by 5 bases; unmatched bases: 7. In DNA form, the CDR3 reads TGTGCCAGCAGCGAAAGACTAGCGGGAGGTATGGAGACCCAGTACTTC. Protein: CASSERLAGGMETQYF.

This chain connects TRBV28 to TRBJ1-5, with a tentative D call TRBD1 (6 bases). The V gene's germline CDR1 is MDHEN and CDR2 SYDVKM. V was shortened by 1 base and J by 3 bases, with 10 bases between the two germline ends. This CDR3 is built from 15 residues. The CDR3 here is CASSLFTGNNQPQHF. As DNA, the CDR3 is TGTGCCAGCAGTTTATTTACAGGGAACAATCAGCCCCAGCATTTT.

In DNA form, the CDR3 reads TGTGCCAGCAGCCCGGGACAGGGGTATTACAATGAGCAGTTCTTC. Translating gives CASSPGQGYYNEQFF. The rearrangement joins TRBV14 to TRBJ2-1; 10 bases align to TRBD1. The CDR3 is 15 amino acids. Germline loops: CDR1 SGHDN, CDR2 FVKESK. With V trimmed by 4 bases and J by 4 bases, 4 bases remained unmatched.

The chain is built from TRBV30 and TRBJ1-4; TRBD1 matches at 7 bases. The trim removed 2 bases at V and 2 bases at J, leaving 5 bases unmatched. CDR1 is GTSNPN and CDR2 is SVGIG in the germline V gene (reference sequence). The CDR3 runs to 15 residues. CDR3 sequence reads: CAWSSQGLTNEKLFF. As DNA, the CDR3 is TGTGCCTGGAGTTCACAGGGGCTCACTAATGAAAAACTGTTTTTT.

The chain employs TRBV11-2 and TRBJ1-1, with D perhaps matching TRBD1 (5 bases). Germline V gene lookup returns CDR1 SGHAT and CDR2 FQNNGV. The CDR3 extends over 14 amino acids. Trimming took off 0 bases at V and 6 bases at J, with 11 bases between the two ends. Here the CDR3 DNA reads TGTGCCAGCAGCTTAGAGCGGGGACGCCCTGAAGCTTTCTTT. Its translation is CASSLERGRPEAFF.

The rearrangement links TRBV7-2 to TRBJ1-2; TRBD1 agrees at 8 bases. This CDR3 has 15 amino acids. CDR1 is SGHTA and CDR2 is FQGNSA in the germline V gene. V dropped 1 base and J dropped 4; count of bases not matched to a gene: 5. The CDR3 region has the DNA TGTGCCAGCAGCTTAGGGCCCGGACAGGGCTATGGCTACACCTTC. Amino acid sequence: CASSLGPGQGYGYTF. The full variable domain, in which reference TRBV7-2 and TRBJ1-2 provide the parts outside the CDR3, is GAGVSQSPSNKVTEKGKDVELRCDPISGHTALYWYRQSLGQGLEFLIYFQGNSAPDKSGLPSDRFSAERTGGSVSTLTIQRTQQEDSAVYLCASSLGPGQGYGYTFGSGTRLTVV.

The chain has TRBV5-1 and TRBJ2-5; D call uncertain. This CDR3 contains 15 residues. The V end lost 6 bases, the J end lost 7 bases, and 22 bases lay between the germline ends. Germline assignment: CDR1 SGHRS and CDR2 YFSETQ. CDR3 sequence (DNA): TGCGCCAGCAAGTCGGCCGACACCCTCATGGTGACCCAGTACTTC. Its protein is CASKSADTLMVTQYF.

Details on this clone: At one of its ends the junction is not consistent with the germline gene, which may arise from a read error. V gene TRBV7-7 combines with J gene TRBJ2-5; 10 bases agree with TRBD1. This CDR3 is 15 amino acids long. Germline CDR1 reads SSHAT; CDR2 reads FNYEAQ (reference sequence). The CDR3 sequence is CASSLMDRGGETQYF. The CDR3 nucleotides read TGTGCTAGCAGCTTAATGGACAGGGGGGGAGAGACCCAGTACTTC.

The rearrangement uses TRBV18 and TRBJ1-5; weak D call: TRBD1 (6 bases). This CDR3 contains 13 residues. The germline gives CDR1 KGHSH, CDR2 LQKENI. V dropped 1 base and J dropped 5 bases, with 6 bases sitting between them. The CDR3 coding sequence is TGTGCCAGCTCACCACAGGGGGATCAGCCCCAGCATTTT. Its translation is CASSPQGDQPQHF. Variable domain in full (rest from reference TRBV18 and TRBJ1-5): NAGVMQNPRHLVRRRGQEARLRCSPMKGHSHVYWYRQLPEEGLKFMVYLQKENIIDESGMPKERFSAEFPKEGPSILRIQQVVRGDSAAYFCASSPQGDQPQHFGDGTRLSIL.

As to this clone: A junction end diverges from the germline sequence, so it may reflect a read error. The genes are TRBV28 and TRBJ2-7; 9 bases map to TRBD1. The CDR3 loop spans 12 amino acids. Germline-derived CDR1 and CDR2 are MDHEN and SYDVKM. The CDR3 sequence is CASSTDRGVKGF. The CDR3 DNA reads TGTGCCAGCAGCACGGACAGGGGAGTCAAGGGCTTC.

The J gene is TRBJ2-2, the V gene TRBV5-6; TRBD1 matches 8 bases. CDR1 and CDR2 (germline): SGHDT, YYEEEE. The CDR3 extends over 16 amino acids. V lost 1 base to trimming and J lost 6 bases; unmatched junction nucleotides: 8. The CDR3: CASSLTGTGGPGELFF. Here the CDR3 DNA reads TGTGCCAGCAGCTTGACCGGGACAGGAGGCCCCGGGGAGCTGTTTTTT.

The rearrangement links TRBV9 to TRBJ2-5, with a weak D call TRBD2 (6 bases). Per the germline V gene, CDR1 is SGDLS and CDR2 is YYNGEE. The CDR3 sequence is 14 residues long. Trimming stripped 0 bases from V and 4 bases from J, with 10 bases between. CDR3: CASSVGSSGETQYF. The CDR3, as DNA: TGTGCCAGCAGCGTAGGGAGTAGCGGAGAGACCCAGTACTTC.

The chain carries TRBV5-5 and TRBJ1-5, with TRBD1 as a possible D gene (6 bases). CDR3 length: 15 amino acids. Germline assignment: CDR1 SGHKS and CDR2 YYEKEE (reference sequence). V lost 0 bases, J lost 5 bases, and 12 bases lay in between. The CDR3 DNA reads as TGTGCCAGCAGCTTGGATCAGGGGTCGTATCAGCCCCAGCATTTT. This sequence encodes CASSLDQGSYQPQHF. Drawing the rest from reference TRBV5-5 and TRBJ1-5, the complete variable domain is DAGVTQSPTHLIKTRGQQVTLRCSPISGHKSVSWYQQVLGQGPQFIFQYYEKEERGRGNFPDRFSARQFPNYSSELNVNALLLGDSALYLCASSLDQGSYQPQHFGDGTRLSIL.